In this sample, the clone carrying this TCR beta chain turned up a few times. What it recognizes is unknown. The data belong to a study of T cells after yellow fever vaccination. Study at large: Fractions with few cells were prepared using SMART-Seq v4 Ultra Low Input. Study-wide findings and caveats: Highly abundant clonotypes carried over from the bulk population could end up in FACS-sorted repertoires as contaminants.

The TCR cDNA carried a universal primer site and UMIs from 5'RACE template switching. TCRdb re-analysed the 5' RACE reads in MiXCR, keeping a single row per CDR3 protein. The sample shows about 630,000 distinct CDR3 sequences, roughly an eighth of them seen only once. The germline V gene encodes CDR1 SGHTA and CDR2 FQGNSA. Trimming removed 1 base at V and 4 bases at J, with 7 bases between. The length of the CDR3 is 14 residues. The sequence was obtained from a man aged 25 to 40 who received the YFV17D yellow fever vaccine. This rearrangement joins TRBV7-2 to TRBJ2-2; D is uncertain. Material: PBMCs, obtained on the day of the yellow fever booster vaccination. The CDR3 DNA sequence: TGTGCCAGCAGCTTAGGACGGGCCACCGGGGAGCTGTTTTTT. This encodes CASSLGRATGELFF.